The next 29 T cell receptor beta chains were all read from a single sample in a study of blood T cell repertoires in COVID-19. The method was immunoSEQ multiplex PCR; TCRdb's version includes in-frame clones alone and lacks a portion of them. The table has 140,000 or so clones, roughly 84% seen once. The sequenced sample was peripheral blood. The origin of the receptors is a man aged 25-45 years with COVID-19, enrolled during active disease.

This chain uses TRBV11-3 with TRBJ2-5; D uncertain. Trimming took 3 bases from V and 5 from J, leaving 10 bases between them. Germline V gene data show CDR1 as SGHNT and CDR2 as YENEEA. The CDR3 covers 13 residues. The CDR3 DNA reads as TGTGCCAGCAGCTTTTACGACGGGGAGACCCAGTACTTC. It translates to CASSFYDGETQYF. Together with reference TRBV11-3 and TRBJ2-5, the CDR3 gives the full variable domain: EAGVVQSPRYKIIEKKQPVAFWCNPISGHNTLYWYLQNLGQGPELLIRYENEEAVDDSQLPKDRFSAERLKGVDSTLKIQPAELGDSAVYLCASSFYDGETQYFGPGTRLLVL.

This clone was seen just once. CDR3 residues: CATSTTRTSVYNEQFF. CDR3 DNA: TGTGCCACCAGCACTACGAGGACTAGCGTCTACAATGAGCAGTTCTTC. The chain is built from TRBV15 and TRBJ2-1; 9 bases fit TRBD2. CDR1 LNHNV and CDR2 YYDKDF come from the germline V gene (reference sequence). V dropped 4 bases and J dropped 3; count of bases not matched to a gene: 7. This CDR3 has 16 amino acids.

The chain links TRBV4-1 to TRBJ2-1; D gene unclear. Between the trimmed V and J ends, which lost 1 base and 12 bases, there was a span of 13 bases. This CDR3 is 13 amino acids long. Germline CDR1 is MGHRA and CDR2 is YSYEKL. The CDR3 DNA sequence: TGCGCCAGCAGCCAAGGGCTCCTCTTTGGGCAGTTCTTC. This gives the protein CASSQGLLFGQFF.

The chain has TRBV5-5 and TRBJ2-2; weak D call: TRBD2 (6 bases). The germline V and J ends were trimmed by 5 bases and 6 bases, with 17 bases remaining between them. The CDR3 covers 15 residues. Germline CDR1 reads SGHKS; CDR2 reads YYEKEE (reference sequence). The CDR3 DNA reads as TGTGCCAGCAGTAATAGCGGAACCGCGTCCGGGGAGCTGTTTTTT. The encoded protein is CASSNSGTASGELFF.

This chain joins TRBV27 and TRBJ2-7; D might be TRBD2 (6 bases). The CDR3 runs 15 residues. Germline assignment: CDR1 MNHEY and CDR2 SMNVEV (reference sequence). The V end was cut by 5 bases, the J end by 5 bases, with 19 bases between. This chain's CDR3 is CASSQEPGVPHEQYF. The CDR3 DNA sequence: TGTGCCAGCAGTCAAGAACCGGGAGTCCCGCACGAGCAGTACTTC.

In nucleotides, the CDR3 is TGTGCCAGCAGTACTACAACTAACTATGGCTACACCTTC. This sequence encodes CASSTTTNYGYTF. This chain joins TRBV6-5 and TRBJ1-2; D is unclear. This CDR3 is built from 13 residues. Trimming shortened V by 5 bases and J by 0 bases, and 7 bases separated the two germline ends. CDR1 is MNHEY and CDR2 is SVGAGI in the germline V gene.

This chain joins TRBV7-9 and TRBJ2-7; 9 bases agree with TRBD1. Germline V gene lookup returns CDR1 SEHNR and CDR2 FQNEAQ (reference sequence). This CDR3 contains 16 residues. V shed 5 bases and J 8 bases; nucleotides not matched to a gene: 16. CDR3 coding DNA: TGTGCCAGCAGCGCCTTACCCGGGACAGGGATAAACAAGCAGTACTTC. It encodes CASSALPGTGINKQYF.

This CDR3 reads CASSLAVRGSNQPQHF. The DNA of the CDR3 is TGTGCCAGCAGTTTAGCGGTAAGGGGGAGCAATCAGCCCCAGCATTTT. The rearrangement uses TRBV28 and TRBJ1-5, with D perhaps TRBD1 (6 bases). V dropped 2 bases and J dropped 1 base, with 12 bases sitting between them. The CDR3 loop spans 16 amino acids. CDR1 MDHEN and CDR2 SYDVKM come from the germline V gene. The full variable domain, with the rest looked up from reference TRBV28 and TRBJ1-5, is DVKVTQSSRYLVKRTGEKVFLECVQDMDHENMFWYRQDPGLGLRLIYFSYDVKMKEKGDIPEGYSVSREKKERFSLILESASTNQTSMYLCASSLAVRGSNQPQHFGDGTRLSIL.

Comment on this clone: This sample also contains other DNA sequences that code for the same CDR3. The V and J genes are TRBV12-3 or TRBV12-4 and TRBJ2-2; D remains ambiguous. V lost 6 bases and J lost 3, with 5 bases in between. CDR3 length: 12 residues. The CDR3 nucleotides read TGTGCCAGCAGCCGTGACACCGGGGAGCTGTTTTTT. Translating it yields CASSRDTGELFF.

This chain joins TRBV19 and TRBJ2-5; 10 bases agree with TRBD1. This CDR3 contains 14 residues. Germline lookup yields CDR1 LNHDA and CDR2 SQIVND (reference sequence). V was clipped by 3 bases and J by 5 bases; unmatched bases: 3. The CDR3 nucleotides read TGTGCCAGTAGTATGACAGGGGGCGGCGAGACCCAGTACTTC. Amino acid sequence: CASSMTGGGETQYF.

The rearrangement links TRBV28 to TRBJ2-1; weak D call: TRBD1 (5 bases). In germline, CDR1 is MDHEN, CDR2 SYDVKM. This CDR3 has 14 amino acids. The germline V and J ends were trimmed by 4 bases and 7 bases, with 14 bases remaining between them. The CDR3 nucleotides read TGTGCCAGCAGTTGGATAGGGGCCAGGAATGAGCAGTTCTTC. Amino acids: CASSWIGARNEQFF.

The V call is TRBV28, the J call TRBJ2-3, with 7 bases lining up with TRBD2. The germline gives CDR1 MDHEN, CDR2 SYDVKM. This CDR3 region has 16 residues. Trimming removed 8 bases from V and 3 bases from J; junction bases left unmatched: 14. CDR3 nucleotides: TGTGCCAGCCCCCCCCCGGCGGGAGTGCGAACAGATACGCAGTATTTT. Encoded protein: CASPPPAGVRTDTQYF.

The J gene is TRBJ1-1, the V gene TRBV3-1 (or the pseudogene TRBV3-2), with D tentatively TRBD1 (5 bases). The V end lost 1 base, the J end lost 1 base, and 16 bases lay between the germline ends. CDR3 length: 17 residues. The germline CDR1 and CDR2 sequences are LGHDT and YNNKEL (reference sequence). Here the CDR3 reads CASSQGPWGERNTEAFF. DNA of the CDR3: TGTGCCAGCAGCCAAGGCCCCTGGGGCGAGAGGAACACTGAAGCTTTCTTT.

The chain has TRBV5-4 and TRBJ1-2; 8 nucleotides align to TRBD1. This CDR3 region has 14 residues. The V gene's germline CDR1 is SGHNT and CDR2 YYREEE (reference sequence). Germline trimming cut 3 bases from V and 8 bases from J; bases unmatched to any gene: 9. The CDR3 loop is CASSSDAGGRGYTF. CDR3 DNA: TGTGCCAGCAGCTCGGATGCAGGGGGCCGAGGCTACACCTTC.

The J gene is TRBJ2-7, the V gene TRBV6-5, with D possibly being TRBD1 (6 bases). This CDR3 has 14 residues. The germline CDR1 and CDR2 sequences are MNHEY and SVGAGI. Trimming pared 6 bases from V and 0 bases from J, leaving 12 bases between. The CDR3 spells CASSPLGHSYEQYF. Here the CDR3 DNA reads TGTGCCAGCAGCCCCCTGGGACACTCCTACGAGCAGTACTTC.

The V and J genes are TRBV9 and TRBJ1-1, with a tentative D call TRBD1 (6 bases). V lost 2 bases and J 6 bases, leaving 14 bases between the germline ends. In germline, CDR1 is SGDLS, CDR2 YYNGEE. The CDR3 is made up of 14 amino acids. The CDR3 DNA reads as TGTGCCAGCAGCGTTCGACAGGATGCCGCTGAAGCTTTCTTT. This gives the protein CASSVRQDAAEAFF. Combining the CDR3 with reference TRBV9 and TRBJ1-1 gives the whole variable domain DSGVTQTPKHLITATGQRVTLRCSPRSGDLSVYWYQQSLDQGLQFLIQYYNGEERAKGNILERFSAQQFPDLHSELNLSSLELGDSALYFCASSVRQDAAEAFFGQGTRLTVV.

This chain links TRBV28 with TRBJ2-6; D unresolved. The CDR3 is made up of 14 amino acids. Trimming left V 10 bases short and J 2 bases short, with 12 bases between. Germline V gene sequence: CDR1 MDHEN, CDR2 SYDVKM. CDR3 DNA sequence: TGTGCCACTCATAGCCCAGCTGGGGCCAACGTCCTGACTTTC. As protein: CATHSPAGANVLTF.

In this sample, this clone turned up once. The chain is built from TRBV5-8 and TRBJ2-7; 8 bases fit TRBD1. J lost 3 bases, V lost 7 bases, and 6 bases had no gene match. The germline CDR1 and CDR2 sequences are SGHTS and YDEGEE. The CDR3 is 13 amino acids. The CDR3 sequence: CASRGQEHYEQYF. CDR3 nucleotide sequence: TGTGCCAGCCGGGGACAGGAGCACTACGAGCAGTACTTC.

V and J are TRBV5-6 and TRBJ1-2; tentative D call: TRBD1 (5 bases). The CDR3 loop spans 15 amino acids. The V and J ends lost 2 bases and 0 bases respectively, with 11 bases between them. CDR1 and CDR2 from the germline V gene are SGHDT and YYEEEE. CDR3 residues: CASSFGGIANYGYTF. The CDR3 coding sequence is TGTGCCAGCAGCTTCGGGGGGATAGCTAACTATGGCTACACCTTC.

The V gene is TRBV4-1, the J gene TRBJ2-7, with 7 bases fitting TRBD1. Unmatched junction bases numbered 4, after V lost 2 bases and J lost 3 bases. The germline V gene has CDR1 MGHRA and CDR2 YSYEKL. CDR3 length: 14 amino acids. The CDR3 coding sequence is TGCGCCAGCAGCCAAAACACAGGGGTCTACGAGCAGTACTTC. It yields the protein CASSQNTGVYEQYF.

The CDR3 sequence: CASSLGVRPGEQYF. DNA for the CDR3: TGTGCCAGCAGCTTGGGGGTACGGCCAGGCGAGCAGTACTTC. The chain carries TRBV5-6 and TRBJ2-7; D remains ambiguous. The CDR3 runs to 14 residues. Germline CDR1 and CDR2: SGHDT and YYEEEE. The V end was cut by 0 bases, the J end by 6 bases, with 13 bases between.

The CDR3 nucleotides are TGTGCCAGCAGCTTACAAGACAGGGCGACTAGCGGGAGGGGAGAGACCCAGTACTTC. This translates into CASSLQDRATSGRGETQYF. The chain links TRBV7-8 to TRBJ2-5, with 14 bases lining up with TRBD2. Germline loops: CDR1 SGHVS, CDR2 FQNEAQ. This CDR3 contains 19 residues. V shed 2 bases and J 4 bases; nucleotides not matched to a gene: 12.

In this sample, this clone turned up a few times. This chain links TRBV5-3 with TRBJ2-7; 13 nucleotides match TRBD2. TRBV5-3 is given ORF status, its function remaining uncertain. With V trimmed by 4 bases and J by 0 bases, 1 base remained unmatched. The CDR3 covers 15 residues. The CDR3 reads CARSRTSGSSYEQYF. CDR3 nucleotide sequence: TGTGCCAGAAGCCGGACTAGCGGGAGCTCCTACGAGCAGTACTTC.

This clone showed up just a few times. The CDR3: CASSLVSSGTSYNEQFF. For the CDR3, the DNA is TGTGCCAGCAGCTTAGTTTCTAGCGGGACTTCCTACAATGAGCAGTTCTTC. The chain employs TRBV7-2 and TRBJ2-1; 9 nucleotides align to TRBD2. The ends lost 1 base at V and 1 base at J; junction bases unmatched: 5. CDR3 length: 17 residues. Per the germline V gene, CDR1 is SGHTA and CDR2 is FQGNSA.

DNA for the CDR3: TGTGCCTGGAGTGGCACAGGGTTGGGAATCTACGAGCAGTACTTC. As protein: CAWSGTGLGIYEQYF. J is TRBJ2-7 and V is TRBV30, with D maybe TRBD1 (6 bases). Germline CDR1 is GTSNPN and CDR2 is SVGIG (reference sequence). The V end was cut by 1 base, the J end by 3 bases, with 16 bases between. The CDR3 covers 15 residues.

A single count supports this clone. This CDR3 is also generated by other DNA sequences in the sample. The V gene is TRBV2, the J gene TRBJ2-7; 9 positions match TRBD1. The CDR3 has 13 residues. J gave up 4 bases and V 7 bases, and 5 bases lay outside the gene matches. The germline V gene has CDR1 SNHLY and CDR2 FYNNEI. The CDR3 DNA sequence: TGTGCCAGCAACCGGGACAGGGAGTACGAGCAGTACTTC. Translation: CASNRDREYEQYF.

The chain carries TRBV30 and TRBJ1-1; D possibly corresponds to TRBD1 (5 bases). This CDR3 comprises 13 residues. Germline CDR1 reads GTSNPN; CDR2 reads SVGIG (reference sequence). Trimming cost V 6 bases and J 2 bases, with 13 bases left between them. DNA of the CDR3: TGTGCCTGTGCGCAGGGTGGTAACACTGAAGCTTTCTTT. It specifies CACAQGGNTEAFF.

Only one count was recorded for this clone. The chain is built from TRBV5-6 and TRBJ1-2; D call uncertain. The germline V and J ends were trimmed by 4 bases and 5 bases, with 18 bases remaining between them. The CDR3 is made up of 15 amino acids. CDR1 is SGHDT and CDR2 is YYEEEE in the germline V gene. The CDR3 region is CASSPSRTGSYGYTF. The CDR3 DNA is TGTGCCAGCAGCCCGTCGAGGACGGGGTCGTATGGCTACACCTTC. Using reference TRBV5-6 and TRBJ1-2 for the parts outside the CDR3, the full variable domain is DAGVTQSPTHLIKTRGQQVTLRCSPKSGHDTVSWYQQALGQGPQFIFQYYEEEERQRGNFPDRFSGHQFPNYSSELNVNALLLGDSALYLCASSPSRTGSYGYTFGSGTRLTVV.

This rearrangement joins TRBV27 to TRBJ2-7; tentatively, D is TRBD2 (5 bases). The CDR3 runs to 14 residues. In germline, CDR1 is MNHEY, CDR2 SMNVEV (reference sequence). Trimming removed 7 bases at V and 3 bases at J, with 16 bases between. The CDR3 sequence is CASTPLGRNYEQYF. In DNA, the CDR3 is TGTGCCAGCACCCCACTAGGTCGAAACTACGAGCAGTACTTC.